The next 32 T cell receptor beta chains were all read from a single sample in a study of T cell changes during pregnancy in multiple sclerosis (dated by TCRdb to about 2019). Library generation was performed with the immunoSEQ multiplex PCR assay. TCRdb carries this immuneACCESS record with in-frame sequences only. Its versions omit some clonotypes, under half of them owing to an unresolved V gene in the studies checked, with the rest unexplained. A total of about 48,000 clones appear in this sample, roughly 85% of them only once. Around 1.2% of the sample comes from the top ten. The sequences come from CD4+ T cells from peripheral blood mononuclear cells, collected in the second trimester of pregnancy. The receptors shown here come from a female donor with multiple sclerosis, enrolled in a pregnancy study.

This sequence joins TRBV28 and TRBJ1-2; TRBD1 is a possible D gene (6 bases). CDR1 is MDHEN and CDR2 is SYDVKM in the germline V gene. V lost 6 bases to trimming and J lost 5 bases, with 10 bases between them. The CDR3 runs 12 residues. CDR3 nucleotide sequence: TGTGCCAGCAGCAGGGGAGATTATGGCTACACCTTC. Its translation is CASSRGDYGYTF.

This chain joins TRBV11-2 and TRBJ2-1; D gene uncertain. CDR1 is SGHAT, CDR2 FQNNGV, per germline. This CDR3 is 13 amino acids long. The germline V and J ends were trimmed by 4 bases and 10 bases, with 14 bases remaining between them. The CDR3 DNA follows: TGTGCCAGCAGCTCCCCCGTTCGTCTGGAGCAGTTCTTC. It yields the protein CASSSPVRLEQFF.

The CDR3 DNA reads as TGTGCCAGCAGCTCGGACAGGGCGAGTCGTGCGCAGTACTTC. Translated, it gives CASSSDRASRAQYF. This chain links TRBV11-2 with TRBJ2-7; 8 bases fit TRBD1. Germline V gene sequence: CDR1 SGHAT, CDR2 FQNNGV. The CDR3 spans 14 residues. V lost 4 bases, J lost 9 bases, and 11 bases stayed unmatched.

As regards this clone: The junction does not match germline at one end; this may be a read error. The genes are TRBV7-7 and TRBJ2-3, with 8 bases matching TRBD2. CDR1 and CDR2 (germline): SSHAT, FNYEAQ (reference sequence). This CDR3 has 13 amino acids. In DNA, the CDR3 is TGTGCTAGCAGCGTAAGCGGGAGTGATACGCAGTATTTT. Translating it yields CASSVSGSDTQYF. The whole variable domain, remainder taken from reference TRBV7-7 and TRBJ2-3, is GAGVSQSPRYKVTKRGQDVTLRCDPISSHATLYWYQQALGQGPEFLTYFNYEAQPDKSGLPSDRFSAERPEGSISTLTIQRTEQRDSAMYRCASSVSGSDTQYFGPGTRLTVL.

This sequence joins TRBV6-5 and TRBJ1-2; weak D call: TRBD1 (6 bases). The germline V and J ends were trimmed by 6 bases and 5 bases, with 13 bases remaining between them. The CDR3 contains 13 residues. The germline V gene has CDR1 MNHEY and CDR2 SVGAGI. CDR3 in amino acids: CASRHQQGYGYTF. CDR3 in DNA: TGTGCCAGCAGACACCAACAGGGTTATGGCTACACCTTC.

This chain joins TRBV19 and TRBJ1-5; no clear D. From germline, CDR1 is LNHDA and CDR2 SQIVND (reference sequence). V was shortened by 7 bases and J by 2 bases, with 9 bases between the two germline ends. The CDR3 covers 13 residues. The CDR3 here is CASNAGGNQPQHF. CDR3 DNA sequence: TGTGCCAGTAACGCGGGAGGCAATCAGCCCCAGCATTTT.

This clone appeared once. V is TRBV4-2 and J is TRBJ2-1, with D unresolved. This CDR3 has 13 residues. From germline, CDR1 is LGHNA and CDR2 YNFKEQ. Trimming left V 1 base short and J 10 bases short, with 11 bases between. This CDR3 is CASSQASEYEQFF. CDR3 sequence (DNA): TGTGCCAGCAGCCAAGCATCGGAGTACGAGCAGTTCTTC.

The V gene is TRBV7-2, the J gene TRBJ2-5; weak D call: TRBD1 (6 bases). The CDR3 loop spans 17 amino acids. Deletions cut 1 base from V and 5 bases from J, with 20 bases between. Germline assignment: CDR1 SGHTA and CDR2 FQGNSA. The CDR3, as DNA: TGTGCCAGCAGCTTAGTGAGCCAGGGGCGGGCTCGGGAGACCCAGTACTTC. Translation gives CASSLVSQGRARETQYF.

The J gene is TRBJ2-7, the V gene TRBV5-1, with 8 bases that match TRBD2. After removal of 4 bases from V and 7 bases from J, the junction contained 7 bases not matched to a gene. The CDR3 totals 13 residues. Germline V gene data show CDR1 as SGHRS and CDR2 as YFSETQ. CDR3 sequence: CASSERESGEQYF. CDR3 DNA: TGCGCCAGCAGCGAGCGGGAGTCGGGGGAGCAGTACTTC.

CDR3 amino acids: CASSSVGGNTEAFF. CDR3 coding DNA: TGTGCCAGCAGTTCGGTGGGGGGGAACACTGAAGCTTTCTTT. This chain joins TRBV6-5 and TRBJ1-1; D possibly corresponds to TRBD1 (5 bases). Trimming took off 4 bases at V and 1 base at J, with 10 bases between the two ends. The CDR3 loop spans 14 amino acids. Germline V CDR1 and CDR2: MNHEY, SVGAGI.

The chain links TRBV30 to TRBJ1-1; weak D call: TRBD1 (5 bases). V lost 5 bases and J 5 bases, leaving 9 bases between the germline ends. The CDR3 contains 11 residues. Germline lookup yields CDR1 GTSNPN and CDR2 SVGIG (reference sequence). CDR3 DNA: TGTGCCTGGTCCAGGGCGACTGAAGCTTTCTTT. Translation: CAWSRATEAFF.

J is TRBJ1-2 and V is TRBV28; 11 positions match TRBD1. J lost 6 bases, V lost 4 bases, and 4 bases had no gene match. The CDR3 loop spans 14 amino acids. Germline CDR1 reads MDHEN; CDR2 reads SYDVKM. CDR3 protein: CASSSDRGHDGYTF. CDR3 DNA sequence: TGTGCCAGCAGTTCGGACAGGGGGCATGATGGCTACACCTTC.

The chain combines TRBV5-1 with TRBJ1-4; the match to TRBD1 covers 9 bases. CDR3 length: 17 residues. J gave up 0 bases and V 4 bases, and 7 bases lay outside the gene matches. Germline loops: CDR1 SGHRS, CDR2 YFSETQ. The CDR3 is CASSPTGGLATNEKLFF. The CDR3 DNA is TGCGCCAGCAGCCCGACAGGGGGACTTGCAACTAATGAAAAACTGTTTTTT.

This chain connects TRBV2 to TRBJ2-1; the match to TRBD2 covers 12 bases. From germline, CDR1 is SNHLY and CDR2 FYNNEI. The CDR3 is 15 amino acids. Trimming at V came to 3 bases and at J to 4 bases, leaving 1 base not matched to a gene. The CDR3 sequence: CASSEGTSGYNEQFF. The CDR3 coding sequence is TGTGCCAGCAGTGAGGGGACTAGCGGGTACAATGAGCAGTTCTTC. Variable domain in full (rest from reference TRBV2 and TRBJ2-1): EPEVTQTPSHQVTQMGQEVILRCVPISNHLYFYWYRQILGQKVEFLVSFYNNEISEKSEIFDDQFSVERPDGSNFTLKIRSTKLEDSAMYFCASSEGTSGYNEQFFGPGTRLTVL.

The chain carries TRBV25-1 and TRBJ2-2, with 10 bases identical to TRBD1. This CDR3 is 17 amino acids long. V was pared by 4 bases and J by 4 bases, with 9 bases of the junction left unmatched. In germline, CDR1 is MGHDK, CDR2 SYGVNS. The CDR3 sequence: CASSARDRGFGTGELFF. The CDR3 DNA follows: TGTGCCAGCAGTGCCCGGGACAGGGGATTCGGCACCGGGGAGCTGTTTTTT. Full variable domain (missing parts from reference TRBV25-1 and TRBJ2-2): EADIYQTPRYLVIGTGKKITLECSQTMGHDKMYWYQQDPGMELHLIHYSYGVNSTEKGDLSSESTVSRIRTEHFPLTLESARPSHTSQYLCASSARDRGFGTGELFFGEGSRLTVL.

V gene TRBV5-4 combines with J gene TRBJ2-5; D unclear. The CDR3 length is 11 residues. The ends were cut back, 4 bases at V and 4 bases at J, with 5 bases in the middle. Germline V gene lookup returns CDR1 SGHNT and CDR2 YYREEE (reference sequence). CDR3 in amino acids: CASSPGETQYF. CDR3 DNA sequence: TGTGCCAGCAGCCCGGGAGAGACCCAGTACTTC.

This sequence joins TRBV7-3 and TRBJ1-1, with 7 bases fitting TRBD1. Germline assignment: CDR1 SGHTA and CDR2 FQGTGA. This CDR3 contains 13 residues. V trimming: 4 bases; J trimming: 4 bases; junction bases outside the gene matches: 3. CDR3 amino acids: CASSSDRVTEAFF. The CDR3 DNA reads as TGTGCCAGCAGCTCAGACAGGGTCACTGAAGCTTTCTTT.

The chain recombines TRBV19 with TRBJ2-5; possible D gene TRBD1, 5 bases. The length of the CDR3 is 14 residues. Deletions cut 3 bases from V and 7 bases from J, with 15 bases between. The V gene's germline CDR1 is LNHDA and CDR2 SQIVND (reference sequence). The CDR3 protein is CASSIGQGEATQYF. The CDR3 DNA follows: TGTGCCAGTAGTATCGGGCAGGGCGAGGCGACCCAGTACTTC.

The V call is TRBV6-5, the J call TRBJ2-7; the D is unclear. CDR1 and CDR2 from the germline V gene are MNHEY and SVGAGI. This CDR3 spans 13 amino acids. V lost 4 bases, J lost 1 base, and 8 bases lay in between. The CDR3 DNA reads TGTGCCAGCAGTTCGGGTAGGTCCTACGAGCAGTACTTC. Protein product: CASSSGRSYEQYF.

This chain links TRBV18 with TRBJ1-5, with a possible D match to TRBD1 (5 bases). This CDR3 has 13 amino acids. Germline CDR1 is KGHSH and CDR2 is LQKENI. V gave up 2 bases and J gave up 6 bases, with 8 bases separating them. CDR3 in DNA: TGTGCCAGCTCACCATCTCAGGGTCAGCCCCAGCATTTT. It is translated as CASSPSQGQPQHF.

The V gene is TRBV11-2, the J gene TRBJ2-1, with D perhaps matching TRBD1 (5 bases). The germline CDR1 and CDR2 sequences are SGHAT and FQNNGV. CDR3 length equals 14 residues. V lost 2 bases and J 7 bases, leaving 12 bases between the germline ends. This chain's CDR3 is CASSLQGERNEQFF. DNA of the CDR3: TGTGCCAGCAGCTTACAAGGGGAAAGGAATGAGCAGTTCTTC.

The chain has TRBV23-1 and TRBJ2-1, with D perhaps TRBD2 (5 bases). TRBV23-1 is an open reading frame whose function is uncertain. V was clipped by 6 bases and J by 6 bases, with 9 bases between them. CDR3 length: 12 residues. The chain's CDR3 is CASSLLGNEQFF. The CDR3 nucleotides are TGCGCCAGCAGCCTACTAGGCAATGAGCAGTTCTTC.

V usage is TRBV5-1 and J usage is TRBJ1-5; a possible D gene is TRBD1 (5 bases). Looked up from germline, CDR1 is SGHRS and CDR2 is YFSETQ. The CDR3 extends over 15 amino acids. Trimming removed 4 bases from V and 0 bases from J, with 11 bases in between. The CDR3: CASSPNGGSNQPQHF. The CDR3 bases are TGCGCCAGCAGCCCTAACGGGGGTAGCAATCAGCCCCAGCATTTT. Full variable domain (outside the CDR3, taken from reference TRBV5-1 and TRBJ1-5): KAGVTQTPRYLIKTRGQQVTLSCSPISGHRSVSWYQQTPGQGLQFLFEYFSETQRNKGNFPGRFSGRQFSNSRSEMNVSTLELGDSALYLCASSPNGGSNQPQHFGDGTRLSIL.

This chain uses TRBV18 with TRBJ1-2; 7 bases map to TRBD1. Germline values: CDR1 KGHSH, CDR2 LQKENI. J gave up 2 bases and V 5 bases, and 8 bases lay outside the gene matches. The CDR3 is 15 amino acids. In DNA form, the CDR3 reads TGTGCCAGCTCATTTTCGGGACAGACAAACTATGGCTACACCTTC. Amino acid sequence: CASSFSGQTNYGYTF.

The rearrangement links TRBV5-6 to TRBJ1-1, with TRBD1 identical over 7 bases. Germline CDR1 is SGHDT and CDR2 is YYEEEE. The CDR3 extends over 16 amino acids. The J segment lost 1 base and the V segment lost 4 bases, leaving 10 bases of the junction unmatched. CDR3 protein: CASSPQGGQQNTEAFF. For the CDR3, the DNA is TGTGCCAGCAGCCCGCAGGGGGGCCAGCAGAACACTGAAGCTTTCTTT.

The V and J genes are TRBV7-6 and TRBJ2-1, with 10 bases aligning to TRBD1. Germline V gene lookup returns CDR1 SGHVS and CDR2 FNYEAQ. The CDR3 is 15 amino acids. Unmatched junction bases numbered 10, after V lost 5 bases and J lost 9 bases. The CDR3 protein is CASSATGTGESEQFF. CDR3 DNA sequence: TGTGCCAGCAGCGCCACCGGGACAGGGGAAAGTGAGCAGTTCTTC.

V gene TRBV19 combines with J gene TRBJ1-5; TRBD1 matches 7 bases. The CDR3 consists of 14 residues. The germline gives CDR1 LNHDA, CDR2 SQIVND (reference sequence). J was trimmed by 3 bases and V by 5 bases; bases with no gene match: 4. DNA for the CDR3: TGTGCCAGTAGTCTGACAGGGCTCAATCAGCCCCAGCATTTT. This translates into CASSLTGLNQPQHF. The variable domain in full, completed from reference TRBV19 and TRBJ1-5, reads DGGITQSPKYLFRKEGQNVTLSCEQNLNHDAMYWYRQDPGQGLRLIYYSQIVNDFQKGDIAEGYSVSREKKESFPLTVTSAQKNPTAFYLCASSLTGLNQPQHFGDGTRLSIL.

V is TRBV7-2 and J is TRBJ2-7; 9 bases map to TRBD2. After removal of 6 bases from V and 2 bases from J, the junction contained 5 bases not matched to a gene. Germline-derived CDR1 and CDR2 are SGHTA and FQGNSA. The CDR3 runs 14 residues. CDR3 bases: TGTGCCAGCAGGAATAGCGGGAGTACCTACGAGCAGTACTTC. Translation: CASRNSGSTYEQYF.

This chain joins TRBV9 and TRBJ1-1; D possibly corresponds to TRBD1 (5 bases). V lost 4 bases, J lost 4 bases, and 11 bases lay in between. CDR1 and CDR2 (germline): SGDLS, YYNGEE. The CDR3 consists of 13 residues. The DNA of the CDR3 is TGTGCCAGCAGCTTTCGGGGGGGCACTGAAGCTTTCTTT. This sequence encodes CASSFRGGTEAFF.

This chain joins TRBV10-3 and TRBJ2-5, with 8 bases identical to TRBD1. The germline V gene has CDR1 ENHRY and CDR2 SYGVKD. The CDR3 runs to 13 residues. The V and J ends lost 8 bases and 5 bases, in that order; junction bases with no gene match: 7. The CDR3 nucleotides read TGTGCCATCGCGCAGGGGGCGCGGGAGACCCAGTACTTC. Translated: CAIAQGARETQYF.

In DNA, the CDR3 is TGTGCCAGCAGTGCCCAGGGGGAAACTGAAGCTTTCTTT. Its protein product is CASSAQGETEAFF. The chain recombines TRBV25-1 with TRBJ1-1; 7 positions match TRBD1. CDR3 length: 13 residues. V was pared by 4 bases and J by 5 bases, with 4 bases of the junction left unmatched. Germline assignment: CDR1 MGHDK and CDR2 SYGVNS.

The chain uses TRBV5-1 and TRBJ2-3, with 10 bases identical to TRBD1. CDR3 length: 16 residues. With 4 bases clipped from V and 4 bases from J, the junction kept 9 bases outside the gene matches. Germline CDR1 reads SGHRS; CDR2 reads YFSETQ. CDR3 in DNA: TGCGCCAGCAGCCAACCCGGGACAGGGGAGGCAGATACGCAGTATTTT. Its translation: CASSQPGTGEADTQYF.